This passage covers 29 T cell receptor beta chains from one sample sequenced in a study of Ad26.COV2.S vaccination and SARS-CoV-2 variants. Profiled with immunoSEQ multiplex PCR; TCRdb holds only in-frame clones, not every one. Of around 310,000 clones in the sample, almost 90% were seen once. The treatment: 19 received Ad26.COV2.S at low or high dose, single or two shots; five or six received placebo; per-sample allocation not given. Sampling was performed 63 days after the first vaccine or placebo injection. Sequencing was performed on peripheral blood, taken in a trial of Ad26.COV2.S vaccine versus placebo. These receptors all stem from a person aged 18-60 years who received the Ad26.COV2.S COVID-19 vaccine or a placebo.

This clone came up once. V gene TRBV11-3 combines with J gene TRBJ1-2, with TRBD1 matching 8 bases. This CDR3 contains 15 residues. V was clipped by 0 bases and J by 6 bases; unmatched bases: 6. In germline, CDR1 is SGHNT, CDR2 YENEEA. The CDR3 loop reads CASSLDPTGGHGYTF. The CDR3 DNA is TGTGCCAGCAGCTTAGATCCCACAGGGGGACATGGCTACACCTTC. The full variable domain, its missing parts supplied by reference TRBV11-3 and TRBJ1-2, is EAGVVQSPRYKIIEKKQPVAFWCNPISGHNTLYWYLQNLGQGPELLIRYENEEAVDDSQLPKDRFSAERLKGVDSTLKIQPAELGDSAVYLCASSLDPTGGHGYTFGSGTRLTVV.

The gene calls are TRBV11-2 and TRBJ2-3; TRBD2 aligns across 11 bases. V gave up 3 bases and J gave up 5 bases; unmatched junction bases: 10. Germline V gene lookup returns CDR1 SGHAT and CDR2 FQNNGV. CDR3 length equals 17 residues. CDR3 sequence reads: CASSFSGGEINGDTQYF. The CDR3 nucleotides read TGTGCCAGCAGCTTTAGCGGGGGGGAGATTAATGGAGATACGCAGTATTTT.

The J gene is TRBJ2-7, the V gene TRBV5-1; TRBD1 matches 8 bases. Germline V gives CDR1 SGHRS, CDR2 YFSETQ. V lost 4 bases and J lost 3; bases outside the gene matches: 9. The CDR3 totals 15 residues. This CDR3 reads CASSPKVGQGYEQYF. In DNA form, the CDR3 reads TGCGCCAGCAGCCCTAAAGTCGGACAGGGCTACGAGCAGTACTTC.

This clone was picked up a small number of times. The chain carries TRBV27 and TRBJ2-1; the D is unclear. The CDR3 has 14 residues. Trimming removed 3 bases from V and 0 bases from J, with 6 bases in between. Germline V gene lookup returns CDR1 MNHEY and CDR2 SMNVEV (reference sequence). The CDR3 region has the DNA TGTGCCAGCAGTTTTGTGGTCTCCTACAATGAGCAGTTCTTC. As protein: CASSFVVSYNEQFF.

The CDR3 spells CASSYLGHLNTEAFF. In nucleotides, the CDR3 is TGTGCCAGCAGTTACTTGGGACATTTGAACACTGAAGCTTTCTTT. V usage is TRBV6-5 and J usage is TRBJ1-1; a weak D match, TRBD1 (6 bases). The germline V and J ends were trimmed by 1 base and 0 bases, with 9 bases remaining between them. In germline, CDR1 is MNHEY, CDR2 SVGAGI. There are 15 residues in the CDR3.

The chain employs TRBV19 and TRBJ2-5, with D unresolved. There are 12 residues in the CDR3. V dropped 8 bases and J dropped 4 bases, with 11 bases sitting between them. Germline assignment: CDR1 LNHDA and CDR2 SQIVND (reference sequence). The CDR3 DNA follows: TGTGCCAGTCGGCGGCTCGGAGAGACCCAGTACTTC. It yields the protein CASRRLGETQYF.

In this sample, this clone turned up once. The genes are TRBV18 and TRBJ1-5; no definite D call. The germline V and J ends were trimmed by 2 bases and 2 bases, with 13 bases remaining between them. The CDR3 loop spans 16 amino acids. CDR1 KGHSH and CDR2 LQKENI come from the germline V gene. CDR3 sequence: CASSPGGYVGNQPQHF. The CDR3 bases are TGTGCCAGCTCACCAGGAGGGTATGTGGGCAATCAGCCCCAGCATTTT.

J is TRBJ1-2 and V is TRBV7-8; a weak D match, TRBD1 (5 bases). The CDR3 loop spans 15 amino acids. Germline V gene data show CDR1 as SGHVS and CDR2 as FQNEAQ. V was shortened by 5 bases and J by 13 bases, with 26 bases between the two germline ends. The CDR3 nucleotides are TGTGCCAGCAGCCTCGGTGCAGCGGGGGTTCCCGCTTGCACCTTC. Translated, it gives CASSLGAAGVPACTF. The full variable domain, its missing parts supplied by reference TRBV7-8 and TRBJ1-2, is GAGVSQSPRYKVAKRGQDVALRCDPISGHVSLFWYQQALGQGPEFLTYFQNEAQLDKSGLPSDRFFAERPEGSVSTLKIQRTQQEDSAVYLCASSLGAAGVPACTFGSGTRLTVV.

This chain joins TRBV15 and TRBJ1-5; no firm D call. Trimming removed 5 bases from V and 6 bases from J, with 14 bases in between. Germline CDR1 reads LNHNV; CDR2 reads YYDKDF (reference sequence). The CDR3 spans 14 residues. This chain's CDR3 is CATSPEEVSQPQHF. In nucleotides, the CDR3 is TGTGCCACCAGCCCGGAGGAGGTTAGTCAGCCCCAGCATTTT.

The V gene is TRBV27, the J gene TRBJ1-5; possibly TRBD1 for D (5 bases). The CDR3 covers 14 residues. Trimming took off 5 bases at V and 1 base at J, with 9 bases between the two ends. The germline CDR1 and CDR2 sequences are MNHEY and SMNVEV (reference sequence). CDR3 loop: CASSTRQSNQPQHF. DNA of the CDR3: TGTGCCAGCAGTACCCGACAGAGCAATCAGCCCCAGCATTTT.

This clone came up once. This chain links TRBV24-1 with TRBJ2-1; unclear D gene. The germline V gene encodes CDR1 KGHDR and CDR2 SFDVKD. The CDR3 is 12 amino acids. The V gene lost 3 bases and the J gene lost 8 bases, with 7 bases spanning the gap. CDR3 sequence reads: CATSDIGDEQFF. The CDR3 DNA reads as TGTGCCACCAGTGATATCGGTGATGAGCAGTTCTTC.

V usage is TRBV6-5 and J usage is TRBJ1-4; D gene uncertain. The V gene lost 0 bases and the J gene lost 5 bases, with 4 bases spanning the gap. Looked up from germline, CDR1 is MNHEY and CDR2 is SVGAGI. The CDR3 length is 13 residues. The CDR3 region is CASSYSLNEKLFF. The CDR3, as DNA: TGTGCCAGCAGTTACTCCCTAAATGAAAAACTGTTTTTT.

This clone was found a few times. The chain employs TRBV19 and TRBJ1-5; TRBD1 is a possible D gene (6 bases). Trimming stripped 7 bases from V and 0 bases from J, with 16 bases between. Germline V CDR1 and CDR2: LNHDA, SQIVND (reference sequence). The CDR3 sequence is 16 residues long. In DNA form, the CDR3 reads TGTGCCAGTAATCTAGGGGGGGTTAATAGCAATCAGCCCCAGCATTTT. Translation gives CASNLGGVNSNQPQHF. Together with reference TRBV19 and TRBJ1-5, the CDR3 gives the full variable domain: DGGITQSPKYLFRKEGQNVTLSCEQNLNHDAMYWYRQDPGQGLRLIYYSQIVNDFQKGDIAEGYSVSREKKESFPLTVTSAQKNPTAFYLCASNLGGVNSNQPQHFGDGTRLSIL.

The chain joins TRBV4-1 to TRBJ1-3, with D tentatively TRBD1 (5 bases). Germline V gives CDR1 MGHRA, CDR2 YSYEKL. The CDR3 is 15 residues long. V lost 3 bases and J lost 4, with 13 bases in between. DNA for the CDR3: TGCGCCAGCAGCCACGGTTCGCGGGGGGGAAACACCATATATTTT. It yields the protein CASSHGSRGGNTIYF.

About this clone: Other DNA sequences in this specimen translate into the identical CDR3. This chain links TRBV7-2 with TRBJ1-4, with D possibly being TRBD1 (5 bases). Per germline, CDR1 SGHTA and CDR2 FQGNSA. The V end was cut by 1 base, the J end by 8 bases, with 8 bases between. The CDR3 runs to 13 residues. The CDR3 sequence is CASSLGQGEKLFF. The DNA of the CDR3 is TGTGCCAGCAGCTTAGGGCAGGGAGAAAAACTGTTTTTT.

The CDR3 DNA reads as TGTGCCAGCACCTCAGCAGGGGGAAGTCAGCCCCAGCATTTT. Protein sequence: CASTSAGGSQPQHF. The chain has TRBV7-9 and TRBJ1-5, with TRBD1 identical over 7 bases. The CDR3 covers 14 residues. After removal of 7 bases from V and 6 bases from J, the junction contained 9 bases not matched to a gene. Germline assignment: CDR1 SEHNR and CDR2 FQNEAQ (reference sequence).

The chain carries TRBV4-1 and TRBJ1-6; D is perhaps TRBD1 (5 bases). With 0 bases removed from V and 9 bases from J, the gap between germline ends came to 15 bases. CDR3 size: 16 residues. Germline loops: CDR1 MGHRA, CDR2 YSYEKL. The CDR3 loop is CASSQDPGVGGSPLHF. CDR3 DNA: TGCGCCAGCAGCCAAGATCCGGGGGTCGGGGGTTCACCCCTCCACTTT.

Worth noting for this clone: Other DNA variants within this sample encode the same CDR3. The V gene is TRBV12-3 or TRBV12-4, the J gene TRBJ1-2; D unclear. V was trimmed by 2 bases and J by 2 bases, leaving 6 bases between them. CDR3 length: 13 residues. The CDR3 nucleotides are TGTGCCAGCAGTTTAACGGAGAACTATGGCTACACCTTC. As protein: CASSLTENYGYTF.

This chain joins TRBV30 and TRBJ1-2; D is perhaps TRBD1 (5 bases). Germline V gene lookup returns CDR1 GTSNPN and CDR2 SVGIG (reference sequence). The CDR3 totals 11 residues. Trimming left V 4 bases short and J 6 bases short, with 9 bases between. CDR3 nucleotides: TGTGCCTGGACCAGGGAAAATGGCTACACCTTC. Encoded protein: CAWTRENGYTF.

V usage is TRBV7-9 and J usage is TRBJ1-6, with 7 positions matching TRBD1. J was trimmed by 3 bases and V by 5 bases; bases with no gene match: 7. The germline V gene encodes CDR1 SEHNR and CDR2 FQNEAQ (reference sequence). The CDR3 totals 16 residues. Here the CDR3 DNA reads TGTGCCAGCAGCACCGGAGGGGGCCACTATAATTCACCCCTCCACTTT. Residues: CASSTGGGHYNSPLHF.

This chain links TRBV19 with TRBJ1-5; 7 nucleotides line up with TRBD1. CDR3 length: 15 residues. CDR1 and CDR2 from the germline V gene are LNHDA and SQIVND (reference sequence). Unmatched junction bases numbered 7, after V lost 4 bases and J lost 4 bases. The CDR3 nucleotides are TGTGCCAGTAGTACTATGACAGGGACTAATCAGCCCCAGCATTTT. It yields the protein CASSTMTGTNQPQHF.

This chain uses TRBV7-9 with TRBJ2-5, with D possibly being TRBD2 (6 bases). V lost 0 bases to trimming and J lost 4 bases, with 9 bases between them. Germline-derived CDR1 and CDR2 are SEHNR and FQNEAQ (reference sequence). The CDR3 consists of 14 residues. CDR3 coding DNA: TGTGCCAGCAGCTTAGCGGGAGCGGGAGAGACCCAGTACTTC. Protein sequence: CASSLAGAGETQYF.

The chain links TRBV7-2 to TRBJ2-1, with D uncertain. CDR3 length equals 18 residues. Germline assignment: CDR1 SGHTA and CDR2 FQGNSA. V was cut by 3 bases and J by 5 bases, with 23 bases left in between. DNA of the CDR3: TGTGCCAGCAGCTTTAGTTCCCCCTCCCTTGGCGTGCACAATGAGCAGTTCTTC. Translating gives CASSFSSPSLGVHNEQFF. Full variable domain (remainder filled in from reference TRBV7-2 and TRBJ2-1): GAGVSQSPSNKVTEKGKDVELRCDPISGHTALYWYRQSLGQGLEFLIYFQGNSAPDKSGLPSDRFSAERTGGSVSTLTIQRTQQEDSAVYLCASSFSSPSLGVHNEQFFGPGTRLTVL.

This clone came up a few times. The chain employs TRBV4-1 and TRBJ2-7; 8 bases match TRBD1. V was clipped by 5 bases and J by 6 bases; unmatched bases: 9. This CDR3 has 14 residues. The V gene's germline CDR1 is MGHRA and CDR2 YSYEKL. The CDR3 here is CASSSTGELGEQYF. In DNA, the CDR3 is TGCGCCAGCAGCTCGACAGGGGAGTTAGGCGAGCAGTACTTC.

This chain uses TRBV6-6 with TRBJ1-1, with D unresolved. Trimming stripped 5 bases from V and 7 bases from J, with 14 bases between. CDR1 and CDR2 (germline): MNHNY, SVGAGI (reference sequence). The CDR3 loop spans 13 amino acids. The CDR3: CASSRPPVGEAFF. The CDR3 DNA sequence: TGTGCCAGCAGTCGCCCACCAGTGGGTGAAGCTTTCTTT.

This chain links TRBV27 with TRBJ2-7; D is unresolved. The germline CDR1 and CDR2 sequences are MNHEY and SMNVEV (reference sequence). The CDR3 extends over 12 amino acids. V was shortened by 6 bases and J by 3 bases, with 9 bases between the two germline ends. The CDR3 here is CASRGFNYEQYF. DNA of the CDR3: TGTGCCAGCAGGGGTTTCAACTACGAGCAGTACTTC.

This clone came up once. This chain uses TRBV12-3 or TRBV12-4 with TRBJ1-1; possible D gene TRBD1, 5 bases. V lost 7 bases, J lost 6 bases, and 12 bases lay in between. The CDR3 has 12 residues. The DNA for the CDR3 is TGTGCCAGCAACCCGGGAGGGGCTGAAGCTTTCTTT. Translation: CASNPGGAEAFF.

The chain has TRBV2 and TRBJ1-2, with 7 bases fitting TRBD1. CDR1 SNHLY and CDR2 FYNNEI come from the germline V gene. The V segment lost 2 bases and the J segment 8 bases; nucleotides outside the gene matches: 8. This CDR3 contains 14 residues. The CDR3 DNA follows: TGTGCCAGCAGTGAAATTTCGCAGGGGGGCGGCTACACCTTC. Translation gives CASSEISQGGGYTF.

The chain recombines TRBV11-3 with TRBJ2-5, with D perhaps matching TRBD1 or TRBD2 (6 bases each). Germline V gives CDR1 SGHNT, CDR2 YENEEA. Trimming shortened V by 2 bases and J by 2 bases, and 12 bases separated the two germline ends. The CDR3 loop spans 15 amino acids. The CDR3 bases are TGTGCCAGCAGCTTACCGACAGGAGGGCAAGAGACCCAGTACTTC. This sequence encodes CASSLPTGGQETQYF.